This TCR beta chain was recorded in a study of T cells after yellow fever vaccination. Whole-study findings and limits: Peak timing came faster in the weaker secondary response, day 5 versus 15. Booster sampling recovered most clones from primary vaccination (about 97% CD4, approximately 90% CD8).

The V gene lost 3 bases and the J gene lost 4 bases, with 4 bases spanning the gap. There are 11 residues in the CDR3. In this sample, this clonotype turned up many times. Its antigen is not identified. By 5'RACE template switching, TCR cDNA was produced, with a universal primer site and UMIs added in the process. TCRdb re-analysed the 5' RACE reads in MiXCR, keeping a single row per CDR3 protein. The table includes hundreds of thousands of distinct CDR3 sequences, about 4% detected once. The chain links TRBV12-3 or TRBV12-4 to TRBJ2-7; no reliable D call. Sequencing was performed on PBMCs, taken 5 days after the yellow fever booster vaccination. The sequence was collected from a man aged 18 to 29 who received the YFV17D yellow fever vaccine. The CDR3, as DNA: TGTGCCAGCAGTTTTAAGTACGAGCAGTACTTC. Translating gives CASSFKYEQYF.